A single sample gave rise to the 31 T cell receptor beta chains below, sequenced in a study of cytomegalovirus exposure and HLA in healthy donors. Assay: immunoSEQ multiplex PCR; the TCRdb copy retains only in-frame clones and omits some. The data show around 54,000 clones, more than 70% seen once. Sequenced input: PBMCs. These receptors were collected from a woman in her late teens or twenties in good health and CMV-seropositive.

Notes on this clone: Germline is not matched at one junction end, which may reflect a read error. The chain uses TRBV5-6 and TRBJ2-7; possible D gene TRBD1, 5 bases. Germline CDR1 SGHDT, CDR2 YYEEEE. The CDR3 consists of 9 residues. The DNA of the CDR3 is TGTGCCCCCGATACCAGGGCACACTTC. It is translated as CAPDTRAHF.

J is TRBJ1-5 and V is TRBV6-5, with D possibly TRBD1 on 6 matching bases. Germline CDR1 MNHEY, CDR2 SVGAGI. V gave up 6 bases and J gave up 0 bases, with 9 bases separating them. The CDR3 runs to 14 residues. The CDR3 DNA is TGTGCCAGCAGAGGGACAAATAGCAATCAGCCCCAGCATTTT. It specifies CASRGTNSNQPQHF.

CDR3 region: CASSVSGDGVYTF. CDR3 DNA: TGTGCCAGCAGTGTATCAGGGGACGGAGTCTACACCTTC. The chain carries TRBV2 and TRBJ1-2; D possibly corresponds to TRBD1 (6 bases). Germline assignment: CDR1 SNHLY and CDR2 FYNNEI. Between the trimmed V and J ends, which lost 4 bases and 10 bases, there was a span of 16 bases. The CDR3 sequence is 13 residues long.

V is TRBV15 and J is TRBJ2-3, with TRBD1 identical over 9 bases. This CDR3 contains 16 residues. With V trimmed by 0 bases and J by 1 base, 2 bases remained unmatched. From germline, CDR1 is LNHNV and CDR2 YYDKDF (reference sequence). The CDR3 DNA reads TGTGCCACCAGCAGAGAGGGGGACAGGGGCACAGATACGCAGTATTTT. It specifies CATSREGDRGTDTQYF.

The rearrangement uses TRBV6-1 and TRBJ1-3; TRBD1 matches at 8 bases. With V trimmed by 2 bases and J by 2 bases, 8 bases remained unmatched. CDR3 length equals 17 residues. Looked up from germline, CDR1 is MNHNS and CDR2 is SASEGT. As DNA, the CDR3 is TGTGCCAGCAGTGAAATTGGGCAGGGGGCGCCTGGAAACACCATATATTTT. Amino acid sequence: CASSEIGQGAPGNTIYF.

The sample holds one count of this clone. The chain carries TRBV15 and TRBJ1-1, with 7 bases fitting TRBD1. Unmatched junction bases numbered 5, after V lost 1 base and J lost 9 bases. This CDR3 is built from 13 residues. Germline CDR1 and CDR2: LNHNV and YYDKDF (reference sequence). The CDR3 sequence is CATSRVTGQKAFF. The CDR3 DNA reads as TGTGCCACCAGCAGAGTGACGGGACAGAAAGCTTTCTTT.

The chain uses TRBV7-9 and TRBJ1-5; no reliable D call. CDR3 length: 16 residues. Per the germline V gene, CDR1 is SEHNR and CDR2 is FQNEAQ (reference sequence). V dropped 1 base and J dropped 2 bases, with 12 bases sitting between them. CDR3 DNA: TGTGCCAGCAGCTTAGTCACGGGGATAGGCAATCAGCCCCAGCATTTT. Translated: CASSLVTGIGNQPQHF.

The chain recombines TRBV6-5 with TRBJ1-2; a possible D gene is TRBD1 (6 bases). This CDR3 is built from 14 residues. V lost 5 bases and J 10 bases, leaving 20 bases between the germline ends. CDR1 and CDR2 (germline): MNHEY, SVGAGI. DNA for the CDR3: TGTGCCAGCAGTGGGACGAGGCCCCCAGGGGACTACACCTTC. It is translated as CASSGTRPPGDYTF.

The sample holds one count of this clone. The chain carries TRBV7-2 and TRBJ2-7; 8 bases agree with TRBD2. V gave up 6 bases and J gave up 2 bases; unmatched junction bases: 9. The CDR3 extends over 15 amino acids. Germline V CDR1 and CDR2: SGHTA, FQGNSA. CDR3 protein: CASRPAAGDTYEQYF. Written as DNA, the CDR3 is TGTGCCAGCAGACCCGCAGCGGGGGATACCTACGAGCAGTACTTC. The complete variable domain, with remaining parts taken from reference TRBV7-2 and TRBJ2-7, reads GAGVSQSPSNKVTEKGKDVELRCDPISGHTALYWYRQSLGQGLEFLIYFQGNSAPDKSGLPSDRFSAERTGGSVSTLTIQRTQQEDSAVYLCASRPAAGDTYEQYFGPGTRLTVT.

This clone turned up a few times. The chain links TRBV6-1 to TRBJ2-3; weak D call: TRBD1 (5 bases). The germline V gene encodes CDR1 MNHNS and CDR2 SASEGT. Deletions cut 3 bases from V and 2 bases from J, with 12 bases between. The CDR3 has 15 amino acids. This CDR3 is CASSDGSGSTDTQYF. CDR3 in DNA: TGTGCCAGCAGTGACGGTTCAGGGTCCACAGATACGCAGTATTTT.

The chain links TRBV19 to TRBJ2-3, with 8 bases fitting TRBD1. Unmatched junction bases numbered 10, after V lost 3 bases and J lost 5 bases. This CDR3 is 16 amino acids long. The germline gives CDR1 LNHDA, CDR2 SQIVND (reference sequence). CDR3 sequence (DNA): TGTGCCAGTAGTATTCTTTTGAGGGACAGGCGAGATACGCAGTATTTT. Protein sequence: CASSILLRDRRDTQYF.

V is TRBV5-1 and J is TRBJ1-4; D is perhaps TRBD1 (6 bases). V was pared by 4 bases and J by 4 bases, with 17 bases between. The CDR3 covers 16 residues. Germline-derived CDR1 and CDR2 are SGHRS and YFSETQ. CDR3 sequence reads: CASSRTTGSFNEKLFF. The CDR3 DNA is TGCGCCAGCAGCCGTACTACAGGGTCATTTAATGAAAAACTGTTTTTT. Full variable domain (outside the CDR3, taken from reference TRBV5-1 and TRBJ1-4): KAGVTQTPRYLIKTRGQQVTLSCSPISGHRSVSWYQQTPGQGLQFLFEYFSETQRNKGNFPGRFSGRQFSNSRSEMNVSTLELGDSALYLCASSRTTGSFNEKLFFGSGTQLSVL.

Only a few counts were recorded for this clone. A junction end diverges from the germline sequence, so it may reflect a read error. CDR3 sequence reads: CASSFSGSVNTIYF. The CDR3 region has the DNA TGTGCCAGCAGCTTCTCAGGGTCTGTAAACACCATATATTTT. The chain joins TRBV5-4 to TRBJ1-3; D perhaps matches TRBD1 (5 bases). This CDR3 has 14 residues. Germline lookup yields CDR1 SGHNT and CDR2 YYREEE (reference sequence).

The chain employs TRBV6-6 and TRBJ2-3; D gene unclear. The length of the CDR3 is 12 residues. Germline CDR1 and CDR2: MNHNY and SVGAGI (reference sequence). The V gene lost 2 bases and the J gene lost 5 bases, with 5 bases spanning the gap. The DNA of the CDR3 is TGTGCCAGCAGTTACGCAGAAGATACGCAGTATTTT. Amino acid sequence: CASSYAEDTQYF.

V gene TRBV5-5 combines with J gene TRBJ2-7; 8 bases align to TRBD2. The CDR3 is 14 amino acids. Germline V gene lookup returns CDR1 SGHKS and CDR2 YYEKEE (reference sequence). Germline trimming cut 1 base from V and 3 bases from J; bases unmatched to any gene: 3. DNA for the CDR3: TGTGCCAGCAGCTTGTTAGCGGGGAGCTACGAGCAGTACTTC. Residues: CASSLLAGSYEQYF.

This chain links TRBV7-2 with TRBJ2-7, with a possible D match to TRBD1 (6 bases). Looked up from germline, CDR1 is SGHTA and CDR2 is FQGNSA. The V and J ends lost 1 base and 5 bases respectively, with 15 bases between them. CDR3 length: 15 amino acids. CDR3 region: CASSLEQGPSHEQYF. CDR3 DNA: TGTGCCAGCAGCTTAGAACAGGGCCCCTCTCACGAGCAGTACTTC.

The V and J genes are TRBV5-1 and TRBJ2-6; D may be TRBD1 (5 bases). CDR3 length: 16 amino acids. V shed 0 bases and J shed 2 bases, with 9 bases lying between them. CDR1 and CDR2 (germline): SGHRS, YFSETQ. The DNA of the CDR3 is TGCGCCAGCAGCTTGGCCTGGACAACTGGGGCCAACGTCCTGACTTTC. Protein sequence: CASSLAWTTGANVLTF. Looking up the rest from reference TRBV5-1 and TRBJ2-6 gives the full variable domain: KAGVTQTPRYLIKTRGQQVTLSCSPISGHRSVSWYQQTPGQGLQFLFEYFSETQRNKGNFPGRFSGRQFSNSRSEMNVSTLELGDSALYLCASSLAWTTGANVLTFGAGSRLTVL.

The chain is built from TRBV11-1 and TRBJ1-1; no definite D call. The CDR3 is made up of 16 amino acids. CDR1 and CDR2 from the germline V gene are SGHAT and FQDESV (reference sequence). The V end lost 2 bases, the J end lost 2 bases, and 15 bases lay between the germline ends. The chain's CDR3 is CASSLLTSHVNTEAFF. The DNA of the CDR3 is TGTGCCAGCAGCTTACTTACATCACACGTAAACACTGAAGCTTTCTTT.

The rearrangement uses TRBV9 and TRBJ1-6, with D possibly matching TRBD1 (5 bases). V shed 1 base and J shed 4 bases, with 12 bases lying between them. Germline V gene sequence: CDR1 SGDLS, CDR2 YYNGEE. The CDR3 contains 16 residues. CDR3 region: CASSVSGNPYNSPLHF. In DNA, the CDR3 is TGTGCCAGCAGCGTATCAGGGAATCCTTATAATTCACCCCTCCACTTT. The entire variable domain, with the rest obtained from reference TRBV9 and TRBJ1-6, is as follows: DSGVTQTPKHLITATGQRVTLRCSPRSGDLSVYWYQQSLDQGLQFLIQYYNGEERAKGNILERFSAQQFPDLHSELNLSSLELGDSALYFCASSVSGNPYNSPLHFGNGTRLTVT.

This clone was found once. This CDR3 is CASSLAAGGNTEAFF. CDR3 nucleotide sequence: TGTGCCAGCAGCTTGGCCGCAGGGGGCAACACTGAAGCTTTCTTT. This chain joins TRBV5-4 and TRBJ1-1, with TRBD1 matching over 8 bases. The CDR3 length is 15 residues. V lost 0 bases to trimming and J lost 2 bases; unmatched junction nucleotides: 3. Germline assignment: CDR1 SGHNT and CDR2 YYREEE (reference sequence).

This chain connects TRBV6-5 to TRBJ1-3; D unresolved. Trimming took off 6 bases at V and 1 base at J, with 13 bases between the two ends. Germline V lookup: CDR1 MNHEY, CDR2 SVGAGI. CDR3 length: 15 amino acids. The CDR3 spells CASRLEGGSGNTIYF. Written as DNA, the CDR3 is TGTGCCAGCAGACTCGAGGGAGGGTCTGGAAACACCATATATTTT.

V and J are TRBV4-3 and TRBJ2-4, with D perhaps matching TRBD1 (6 bases). Looked up from germline, CDR1 is LGHNA and CDR2 is YSLEER. V dropped 1 base and J dropped 0 bases, with 13 bases sitting between them. The CDR3 sequence is 17 residues long. CDR3 sequence (DNA): TGCGCCAGCAGCCAAGCGTTGGACAGCCTAGCCAAAAACATTCAGTACTTC. It specifies CASSQALDSLAKNIQYF.

V is TRBV28 and J is TRBJ1-6; TRBD1 matches at 10 bases. CDR3 length: 14 residues. The junction had 9 bases not matched to a gene; V was cut back by 6 bases and J by 13 bases. Germline V gene sequence: CDR1 MDHEN, CDR2 SYDVKM. CDR3 DNA sequence: TGTGCCAGCAGCCAACTCCGGACAGGGGGGCCCCTCCACTTT. Translation gives CASSQLRTGGPLHF.

J is TRBJ2-7 and V is TRBV9, with 7 bases fitting TRBD1. The junction had 8 bases not matched to a gene; V was cut back by 3 bases and J by 2 bases. The CDR3 length is 15 residues. Per germline, CDR1 SGDLS and CDR2 YYNGEE. In nucleotides, the CDR3 is TGTGCCAGCAGCGGATCCCAGGGGGACGCCTACGAGCAGTACTTC. It translates to CASSGSQGDAYEQYF.

This sequence joins TRBV30 and TRBJ1-1, with 8 bases matching TRBD1. With 0 bases clipped from V and 2 bases from J, the junction kept 11 bases outside the gene matches. The V gene's germline CDR1 is GTSNPN and CDR2 SVGIG (reference sequence). The CDR3 consists of 17 residues. The CDR3 reads CAWSVELESGGNTEAFF. In DNA, the CDR3 is TGTGCCTGGAGTGTAGAACTGGAGTCAGGGGGCAACACTGAAGCTTTCTTT.

This rearrangement joins TRBV9 to TRBJ1-6; TRBD1 aligns across 7 bases. Trimming cost V 3 bases and J 4 bases; bases outside gene matches: 10. There are 17 residues in the CDR3. Germline V CDR1 and CDR2: SGDLS, YYNGEE. CDR3 protein: CASSAGDRDLYNSPLHF. DNA for the CDR3: TGTGCCAGCAGCGCGGGAGACAGGGACCTATATAATTCACCCCTCCACTTT.

This rearrangement joins TRBV5-1 to TRBJ1-2; TRBD1 agrees at 9 bases. Trimming at V came to 4 bases and at J to 8 bases, leaving 9 bases not matched to a gene. The CDR3 runs 14 residues. CDR1 SGHRS and CDR2 YFSETQ come from the germline V gene. The CDR3 DNA reads as TGCGCCAGCAGCACCGAACAGGGGGCGGTCGGCTACACCTTC. This codes for CASSTEQGAVGYTF.

V gene TRBV10-3 combines with J gene TRBJ2-5; 11 bases map to TRBD2. V lost 3 bases and J lost 5; bases outside the gene matches: 5. Germline V gives CDR1 ENHRY, CDR2 SYGVKD. This CDR3 spans 15 amino acids. The CDR3: CAISDLAGGFETQYF. The CDR3 DNA sequence: TGTGCCATCAGTGACCTAGCGGGGGGATTCGAGACCCAGTACTTC.

The rearrangement joins TRBV5-6 to TRBJ1-5, with 7 bases matching TRBD1. In germline, CDR1 is SGHDT, CDR2 YYEEEE. This CDR3 region has 17 residues. V was pared by 0 bases and J by 0 bases, with 6 bases of the junction left unmatched. CDR3 in DNA: TGTGCCAGCAGCTTGGCGGGGGACAGACATAGCAATCAGCCCCAGCATTTT. This sequence encodes CASSLAGDRHSNQPQHF.

The chain links TRBV30 to TRBJ2-2; 7 positions agree with TRBD2. The CDR3 extends over 13 amino acids. Germline CDR1 is GTSNPN and CDR2 is SVGIG (reference sequence). Trimming removed 4 bases from V and 6 bases from J; junction bases left unmatched: 5. CDR3 nucleotide sequence: TGTGCCTGGAAGGTGGGGGGGGCCGGGGAGCTGTTTTTT. Translation gives CAWKVGGAGELFF.

The chain joins TRBV11-2 to TRBJ2-4; 7 bases align to TRBD2. The trim removed 3 bases at V and 5 bases at J, leaving 7 bases unmatched. In germline, CDR1 is SGHAT, CDR2 FQNNGV. This CDR3 is 15 amino acids long. As DNA, the CDR3 is TGTGCCAGCAGCTTTACAAGAAGCGGGGAAAACATTCAGTACTTC. Its translation: CASSFTRSGENIQYF.